These T cell receptor beta chains were read from a single sample in a study of blood T cell repertoires in COVID-19. Using immunoSEQ multiplex PCR, the repertoire was profiled, and TCRdb retains in-frame clones only, with some absent. The sample contains about 170,000 clones, around 72% of which appear only once. The sequenced sample consisted of peripheral blood. These receptors all come from a woman of 80 years or more with acute or convalescent COVID-19. Each CDR3 is given with its conserved first and last residue. A D gene is named only where the DNA matches it firmly. The listing skips clone size in some rows; elsewhere it reads once, few, many or a size class.

j_call,d_call,v_call,clone_size,cdr3_nt,cdr3_aa
TRBJ2-7,NA,TRBV30,NA,TGTGCCTGGAGTGTAGGGACAAGGGTCCCCTACGAGCAGTACTTC,CAWSVGTRVPYEQYF
TRBJ1-2,NA,TRBV19,NA,TGTGCCAGTAGTATTATCACAGGAAAAGGTAACGGCTACACCTTC,CASSIITGKGNGYTF
TRBJ1-6,NA,TRBV6-5,few,TGTGCCAGCAACCGACAGACCTTTGGTAATTCACCCCTCCACTTT,CASNRQTFGNSPLHF
TRBJ2-1,NA,TRBV5-8,NA,TGTGCCAGCAGCCTGGGGAGCGAGAGCTACAATGAGCAGTTCTTC,CASSLGSESYNEQFF
TRBJ2-7,NA,TRBV28,NA,TGTGCCAGCAGCTCCAGCTCCTACGAGCAGTACTTC,CASSSSSYEQYF
TRBJ1-5,TRBD1,TRBV28,many,TGTGCCAGCAGTTCAATACCTAGGACAGGGGTTGGAAGGCATTTT,CASSSIPRTGVGRHF
TRBJ2-1,NA,TRBV5-1,NA,TGCGCCAGCAGCTGGGGCCCCGGGGGAAACAATGAGCAGTTCTTC,CASSWGPGGNNEQFF
TRBJ2-1,TRBD2,TRBV29-1,NA,TGCAGCGTTTTCTTAGCGGGAGTGGTTGAGCAGTTCTTC,CSVFLAGVVEQFF
TRBJ2-7,TRBD2,TRBV4-1,NA,TGCGCCAGCAGCCCCCCTAGCGGGACCTACGAGCAGTACTTC,CASSPPSGTYEQYF
TRBJ2-7,NA,TRBV10-1,few,TGCGCCAGCAGTGTAAGACAGACCGACGAGCAGTACTTC,CASSVRQTDEQYF
TRBJ2-7,NA,TRBV28,NA,TGTGCCAGCAGTCCGGGAGCGGACGGTTTCTACGAGCAGTACTTC,CASSPGADGFYEQYF
TRBJ2-1,TRBD2,TRBV10-2,NA,TGCGCCAGTTGCCGGGGAGGGTTAGATGAGCAGTTCTTC,CASCRGGLDEQFF
TRBJ2-7,TRBD1,TRBV18,NA,TGTGCCAGCTCAACAAGCCAGGGGGACGAGCAGTACTTC,CASSTSQGDEQYF
TRBJ1-5,NA,TRBV2,NA,TGTGCCAGCAGTGCGACAGGTAGCAATCAGCCCCAGCATTTT,CASSATGSNQPQHF
TRBJ2-6,TRBD1,TRBV6-2/TRBV6-3,once,TGTGCCAGCAGCGACCCGACAGGGGGGCTCTCTGGGGCCAACGTCCTGACTTTC,CASSDPTGGLSGANVLTF
TRBJ2-4,TRBD2,TRBV6-1,few,TGTGCCAGCAGTGAGGGGGTCAGCGGGAGGTTGGACATTCAGTACTTC,CASSEGVSGRLDIQYF
TRBJ1-2,NA,TRBV6-1,NA,TGTGCCAGCACCGAGGATCGTGCTGGCTACACCTTC,CASTEDRAGYTF
TRBJ2-3,NA,TRBV19,NA,TGTGCCAGTAGTCCCCGGTTAGTTCAGGCAGATACGCAGTATTTT,CASSPRLVQADTQYF
TRBJ2-1,TRBD2,TRBV5-4,NA,TGTGCCAGCAGCTCGAATAGCGGGAGCTACAATGAGCAGTTCTTC,CASSSNSGSYNEQFF
TRBJ2-7,TRBD2,TRBV7-9,few,TGTGCCAGCAGCTCGACTAGCGGGAGCTCCTACGAGCAGTACTTC,CASSSTSGSSYEQYF
TRBJ2-4,NA,TRBV5-1,NA,TGCGCCAGCAGCTTTAGGGGGAACATTCAGTACTTC,CASSFRGNIQYF
TRBJ1-2,TRBD1,TRBV6-2/TRBV6-3,NA,TGTGCCAGCAGTTACCAGGGGGCGGTAGGCTACACCTTC,CASSYQGAVGYTF